The 5 T cell receptor beta chains below all came from one sample that was sequenced in a study of blood T cell repertoires in COVID-19. Assay: immunoSEQ multiplex PCR; the TCRdb copy retains only in-frame clones and omits some. Seen here are over 300,000 clones, more than 70% observed once, and the top ten hold 6.4%. The sample was peripheral blood. The receptors were sampled from a man in his late teens or twenties who had recovered from COVID-19.

V and J are TRBV5-4 and TRBJ2-2; D is ambiguous. The CDR3 is made up of 13 amino acids. V was clipped by 4 bases and J by 4 bases, with 8 bases between them. Germline V CDR1 and CDR2: SGHNT, YYREEE (reference sequence). The CDR3 DNA sequence: TGTGCCAGCAGCCCCCCGGGCACCGGGGAGCTGTTTTTT. Encoded protein: CASSPPGTGELFF.

This chain's CDR3 is CASSLGEGNYGYTF. As DNA, the CDR3 is TGTGCCAGCAGCTTAGGAGAGGGCAACTATGGCTACACCTTC. The rearrangement joins TRBV7-9 to TRBJ1-2; D gene ambiguous. Germline assignment: CDR1 SEHNR and CDR2 FQNEAQ (reference sequence). V was pared by 1 base and J by 2 bases, with 8 bases between. The CDR3 spans 14 residues. The full variable domain, in which reference TRBV7-9 and TRBJ1-2 provide the parts outside the CDR3, is DTGVSQNPRHKITKRGQNVTFRCDPISEHNRLYWYRQTLGQGPEFLTYFQNEAQLEKSRLLSDRFSAERPKGSFSTLEIQRTEQGDSAMYLCASSLGEGNYGYTFGSGTRLTVV.

The chain couples TRBV5-6 to TRBJ2-2; TRBD2 might be the D (6 bases). The ends were cut back, 2 bases at V and 2 bases at J, with 7 bases in the middle. The CDR3 is made up of 14 amino acids. Germline CDR1 SGHDT, CDR2 YYEEEE. Here the CDR3 reads CASSFGTNTGELFF. The DNA for the CDR3 is TGTGCCAGCAGCTTCGGGACTAACACCGGGGAGCTGTTTTTT.

This chain uses TRBV5-8 with TRBJ1-2; D perhaps matches TRBD1 (6 bases). V shed 4 bases and J shed 0 bases, with 13 bases lying between them. The germline CDR1 and CDR2 sequences are SGHTS and YDEGEE. CDR3 size: 15 residues. For the CDR3, the DNA is TGTGCCAGCAGCCCCAGGACAGCGCCTAACTATGGCTACACCTTC. Protein sequence: CASSPRTAPNYGYTF.

The chain employs TRBV4-3 and TRBJ1-3; 7 positions agree with TRBD1. The V segment lost 0 bases and the J segment 4 bases; nucleotides outside the gene matches: 6. The CDR3 consists of 16 residues. CDR1 and CDR2 (germline): LGHNA, YSLEER. The CDR3 loop is CASSQDKGAVGNTIYF. The CDR3 DNA reads TGCGCCAGCAGCCAAGATAAGGGGGCGGTAGGAAACACCATATATTTT.